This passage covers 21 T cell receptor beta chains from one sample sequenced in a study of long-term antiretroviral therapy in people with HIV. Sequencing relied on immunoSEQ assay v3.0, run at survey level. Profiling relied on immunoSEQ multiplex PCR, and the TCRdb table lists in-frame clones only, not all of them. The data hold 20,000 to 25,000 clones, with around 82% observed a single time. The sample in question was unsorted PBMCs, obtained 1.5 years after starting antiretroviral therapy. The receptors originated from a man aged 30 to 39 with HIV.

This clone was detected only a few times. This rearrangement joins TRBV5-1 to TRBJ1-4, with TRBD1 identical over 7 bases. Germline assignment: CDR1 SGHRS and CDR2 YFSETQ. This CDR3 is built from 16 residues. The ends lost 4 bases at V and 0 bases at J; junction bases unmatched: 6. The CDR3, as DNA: TGCGCCAGCAGCAAGACAGGGTCCGCAACTAATGAAAAACTGTTTTTT. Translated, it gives CASSKTGSATNEKLFF.

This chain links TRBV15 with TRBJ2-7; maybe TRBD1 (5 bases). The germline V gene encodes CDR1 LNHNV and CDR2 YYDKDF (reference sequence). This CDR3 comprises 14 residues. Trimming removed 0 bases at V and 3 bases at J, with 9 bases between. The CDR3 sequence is CATSRDPGNYEQYF. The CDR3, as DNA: TGTGCCACCAGCAGAGATCCAGGGAACTACGAGCAGTACTTC.

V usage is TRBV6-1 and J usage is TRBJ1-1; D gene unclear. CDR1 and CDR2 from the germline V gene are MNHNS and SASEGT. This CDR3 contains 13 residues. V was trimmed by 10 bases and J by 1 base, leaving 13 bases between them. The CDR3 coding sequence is TGTGCCACCAAGAGGCAGCCGAACACTGAAGCTTTCTTT. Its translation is CATKRQPNTEAFF.

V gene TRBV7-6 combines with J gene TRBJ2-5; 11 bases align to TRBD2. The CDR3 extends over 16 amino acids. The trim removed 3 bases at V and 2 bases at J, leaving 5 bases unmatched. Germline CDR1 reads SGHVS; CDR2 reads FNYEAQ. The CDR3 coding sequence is TGTGCCAGCAGCTTTAAACTAGCGGGGGTTCAAGAGACCCAGTACTTC. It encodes CASSFKLAGVQETQYF.

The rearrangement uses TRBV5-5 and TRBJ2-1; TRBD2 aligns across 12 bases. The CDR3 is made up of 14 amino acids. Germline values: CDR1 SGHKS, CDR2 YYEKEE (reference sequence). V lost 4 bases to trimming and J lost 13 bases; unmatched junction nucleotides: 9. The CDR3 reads CASSQRLAGALQFF. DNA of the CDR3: TGTGCCAGCAGCCAAAGACTAGCGGGGGCTCTTCAGTTCTTC. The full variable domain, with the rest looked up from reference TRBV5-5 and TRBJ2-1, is DAGVTQSPTHLIKTRGQQVTLRCSPISGHKSVSWYQQVLGQGPQFIFQYYEKEERGRGNFPDRFSARQFPNYSSELNVNALLLGDSALYLCASSQRLAGALQFFGPGTRLTVL.

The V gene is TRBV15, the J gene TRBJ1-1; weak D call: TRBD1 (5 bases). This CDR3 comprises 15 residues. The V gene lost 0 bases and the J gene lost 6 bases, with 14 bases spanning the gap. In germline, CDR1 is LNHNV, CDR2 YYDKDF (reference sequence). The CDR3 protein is CATSRDLRASAEAFF. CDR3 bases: TGTGCCACCAGCAGAGATCTCAGGGCGTCGGCTGAAGCTTTCTTT. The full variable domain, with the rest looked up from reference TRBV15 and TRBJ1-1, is DAMVIQNPRYQVTQFGKPVTLSCSQTLNHNVMYWYQQKSSQAPKLLFHYYDKDFNNEADTPDNFQSRRPNTSFCFLDIRSPGLGDTAMYLCATSRDLRASAEAFFGQGTRLTVV.

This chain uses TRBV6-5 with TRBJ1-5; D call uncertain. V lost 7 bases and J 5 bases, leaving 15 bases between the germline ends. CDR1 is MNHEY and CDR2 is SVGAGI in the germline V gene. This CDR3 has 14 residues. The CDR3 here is CASIYIDIHQPQHF. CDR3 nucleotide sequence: TGTGCCAGCATCTACATAGACATCCATCAGCCCCAGCATTTT.

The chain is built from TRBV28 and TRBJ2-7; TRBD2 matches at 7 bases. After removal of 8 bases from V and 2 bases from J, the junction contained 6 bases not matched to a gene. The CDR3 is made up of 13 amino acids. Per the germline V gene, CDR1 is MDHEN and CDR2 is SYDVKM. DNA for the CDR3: TGTGCCAGCGCGCGGGGGTCCGCCTACGAGCAGTACTTC. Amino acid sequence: CASARGSAYEQYF.

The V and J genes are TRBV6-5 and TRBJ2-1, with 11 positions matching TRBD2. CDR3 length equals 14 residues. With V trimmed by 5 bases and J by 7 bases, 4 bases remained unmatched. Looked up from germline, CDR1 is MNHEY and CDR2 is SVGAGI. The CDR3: CASSIAGGPNEQFF. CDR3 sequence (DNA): TGTGCCAGCAGTATAGCGGGGGGGCCTAATGAGCAGTTCTTC.

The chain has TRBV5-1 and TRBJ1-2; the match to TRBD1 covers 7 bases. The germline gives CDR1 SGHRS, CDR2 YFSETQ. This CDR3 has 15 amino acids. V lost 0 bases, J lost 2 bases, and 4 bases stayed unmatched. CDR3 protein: CASSLVQGRNYGYTF. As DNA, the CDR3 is TGCGCCAGCAGCTTGGTACAGGGGCGGAACTATGGCTACACCTTC. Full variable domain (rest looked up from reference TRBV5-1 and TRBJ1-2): KAGVTQTPRYLIKTRGQQVTLSCSPISGHRSVSWYQQTPGQGLQFLFEYFSETQRNKGNFPGRFSGRQFSNSRSEMNVSTLELGDSALYLCASSLVQGRNYGYTFGSGTRLTVV.

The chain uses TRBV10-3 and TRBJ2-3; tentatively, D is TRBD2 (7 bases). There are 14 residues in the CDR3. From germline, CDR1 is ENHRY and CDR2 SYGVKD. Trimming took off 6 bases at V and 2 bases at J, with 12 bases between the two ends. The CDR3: CAIRGGANTDTQYF. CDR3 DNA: TGTGCCATCAGAGGGGGGGCGAACACAGATACGCAGTATTTT.

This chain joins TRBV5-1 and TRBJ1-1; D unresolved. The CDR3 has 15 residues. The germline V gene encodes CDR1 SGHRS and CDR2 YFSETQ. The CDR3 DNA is TGCGCTACTAAAGCGGCCCTTACGTTGAACACTGAAGCTTTCTTT. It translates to CATKAALTLNTEAFF.

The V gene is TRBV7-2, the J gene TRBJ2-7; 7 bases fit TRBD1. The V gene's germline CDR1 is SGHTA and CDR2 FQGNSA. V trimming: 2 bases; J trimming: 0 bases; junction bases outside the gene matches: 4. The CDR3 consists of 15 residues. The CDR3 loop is CASSLLGQSSYEQYF. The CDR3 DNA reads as TGTGCCAGCAGCTTACTGGGACAGAGCTCCTACGAGCAGTACTTC.

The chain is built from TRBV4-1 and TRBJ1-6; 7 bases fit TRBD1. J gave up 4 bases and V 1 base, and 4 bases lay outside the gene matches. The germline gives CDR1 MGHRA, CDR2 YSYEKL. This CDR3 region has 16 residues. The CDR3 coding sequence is TGCGCCAGCAGCCAAGCAGGGGGTGAATATAATTCACCCCTCCACTTT. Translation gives CASSQAGGEYNSPLHF.

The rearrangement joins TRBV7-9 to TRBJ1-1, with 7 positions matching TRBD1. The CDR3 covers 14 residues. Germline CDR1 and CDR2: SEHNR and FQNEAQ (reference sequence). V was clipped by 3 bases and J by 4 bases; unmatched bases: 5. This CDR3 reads CASSFGQAGTEAFF. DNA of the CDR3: TGTGCCAGCAGCTTTGGACAGGCGGGCACTGAAGCTTTCTTT.

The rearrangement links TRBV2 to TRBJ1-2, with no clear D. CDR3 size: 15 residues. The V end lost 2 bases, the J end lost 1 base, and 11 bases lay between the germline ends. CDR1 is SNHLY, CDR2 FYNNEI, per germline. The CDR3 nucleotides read TGTGCCAGCAGTGAATGGGAAGGGAATAACTATGGCTACACCTTC. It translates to CASSEWEGNNYGYTF. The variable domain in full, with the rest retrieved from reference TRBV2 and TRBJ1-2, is EPEVTQTPSHQVTQMGQEVILRCVPISNHLYFYWYRQILGQKVEFLVSFYNNEISEKSEIFDDQFSVERPDGSNFTLKIRSTKLEDSAMYFCASSEWEGNNYGYTFGSGTRLTVV.

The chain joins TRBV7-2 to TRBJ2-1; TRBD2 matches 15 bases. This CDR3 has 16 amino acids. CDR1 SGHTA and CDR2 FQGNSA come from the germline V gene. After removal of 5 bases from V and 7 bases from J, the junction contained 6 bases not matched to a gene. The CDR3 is CASSGLAGGPSNEQFF. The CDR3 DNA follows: TGTGCCAGCAGCGGACTAGCGGGAGGGCCGTCGAATGAGCAGTTCTTC.

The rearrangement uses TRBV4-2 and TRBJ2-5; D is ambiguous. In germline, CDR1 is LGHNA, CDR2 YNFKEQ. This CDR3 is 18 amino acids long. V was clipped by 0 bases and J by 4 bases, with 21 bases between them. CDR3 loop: CASSQDAASLTRGETQYF. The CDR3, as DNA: TGTGCCAGCAGCCAAGATGCAGCGAGCCTGACCCGCGGAGAGACCCAGTACTTC.

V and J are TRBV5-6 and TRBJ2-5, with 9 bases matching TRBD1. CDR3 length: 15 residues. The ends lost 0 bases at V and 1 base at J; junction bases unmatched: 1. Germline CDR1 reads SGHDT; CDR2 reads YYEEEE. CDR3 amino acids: CASSLVTGGQETQYF. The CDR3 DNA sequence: TGTGCCAGCAGCTTGGTGACAGGGGGCCAAGAGACCCAGTACTTC.

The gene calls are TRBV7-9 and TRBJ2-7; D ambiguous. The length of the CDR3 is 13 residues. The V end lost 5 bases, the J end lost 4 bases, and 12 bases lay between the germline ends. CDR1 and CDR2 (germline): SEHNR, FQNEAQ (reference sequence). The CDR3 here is CASSNSLLYEQYF. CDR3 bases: TGTGCCAGCAGCAACTCTCTTTTATACGAGCAGTACTTC.

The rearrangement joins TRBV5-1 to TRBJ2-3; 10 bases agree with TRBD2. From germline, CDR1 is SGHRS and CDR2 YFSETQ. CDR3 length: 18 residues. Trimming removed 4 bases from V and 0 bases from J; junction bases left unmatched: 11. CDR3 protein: CASSRASGGETSTDTQYF. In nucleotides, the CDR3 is TGCGCCAGCAGCCGCGCTAGCGGGGGAGAGACTAGCACAGATACGCAGTATTTT.